What follows are 4 T cell receptor beta chains derived from one specimen sequenced in a study of cytomegalovirus exposure and HLA in healthy donors. 13 Jbeta primers and 60 Vbeta primers were used for the PCR. The method was immunoSEQ multiplex PCR; TCRdb's version includes in-frame clones alone and lacks a portion of them. The profile shows about 160,000 clones, over 80% of them singletons. Sequencing input: PBMCs. These receptor sequences come from a woman aged 18 to 35 in good health and CMV-seronegative.

The V gene is TRBV28, the J gene TRBJ2-1; TRBD1 matches 11 bases. V trimming: 6 bases; J trimming: 2 bases; junction bases outside the gene matches: 6. The CDR3 covers 16 residues. Germline CDR1 and CDR2: MDHEN and SYDVKM. The CDR3 is CASSVTGQGAYNEQFF. The CDR3 DNA is TGTGCCAGCAGCGTAACGGGACAGGGGGCCTACAATGAGCAGTTCTTC.

DNA of the CDR3: TGCGCCAGCAGCCCCTCCCAGGGGGTCTGGGAGACCCAGTACTTC. Translated: CASSPSQGVWETQYF. V usage is TRBV4-1 and J usage is TRBJ2-5, with 7 bases matching TRBD1. The CDR3 runs 15 residues. With 4 bases clipped from V and 5 bases from J, the junction kept 10 bases outside the gene matches. Germline V gene sequence: CDR1 MGHRA, CDR2 YSYEKL.

The genes are TRBV4-1 and TRBJ2-7, with 11 bases identical to TRBD1. Trimming at V came to 2 bases and at J to 5 bases, leaving 5 bases not matched to a gene. Germline CDR1 MGHRA, CDR2 YSYEKL. The CDR3 consists of 15 residues. CDR3 amino acids: CASSQRTGGRNEQYF. The CDR3 coding sequence is TGCGCCAGCAGCCAAAGGACAGGGGGCCGGAACGAGCAGTACTTC.

This clone was recorded once. The CDR3 nucleotides read TGTGCCAGCTCACCTGGAGGCAGAAACGGCTACACCTTC. This gives the protein CASSPGGRNGYTF. The chain joins TRBV18 to TRBJ1-2; D is unresolved. This CDR3 has 13 amino acids. CDR1 is KGHSH and CDR2 is LQKENI in the germline V gene. Trimming took off 3 bases at V and 8 bases at J, with 13 bases between the two ends.